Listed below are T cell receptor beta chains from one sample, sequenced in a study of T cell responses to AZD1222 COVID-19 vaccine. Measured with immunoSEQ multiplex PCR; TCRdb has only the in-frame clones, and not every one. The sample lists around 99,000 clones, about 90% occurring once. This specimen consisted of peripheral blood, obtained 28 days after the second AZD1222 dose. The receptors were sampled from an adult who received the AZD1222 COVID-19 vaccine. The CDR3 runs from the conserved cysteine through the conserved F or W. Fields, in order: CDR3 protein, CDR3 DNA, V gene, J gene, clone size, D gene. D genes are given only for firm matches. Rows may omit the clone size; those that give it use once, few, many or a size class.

CASSQEKRRSSYEQYF	TGCGCCAGCAGCCAAGAGAAGCGAAGGAGCTCCTACGAGCAGTACTTC	TRBV4-1	TRBJ2-7	.	.
CAWSQGGNQPQHF	TGTGCCTGGAGTCAAGGGGGGAATCAGCCCCAGCATTTT	TRBV30	TRBJ1-5	.	.
CASTGRGNQPQHF	TGTGCCAGTACCGGCAGGGGCAATCAGCCCCAGCATTTT	TRBV19	TRBJ1-5	.	.
CASSSSSNSPLHF	TGTGCCAGCAGCTCTAGCTCAAATTCACCCCTCCACTTT	TRBV7-2	TRBJ1-6	few	.
CASIDQGGAVNQPQHF	TGTGCCAGCATAGACCAAGGGGGGGCGGTTAATCAGCCCCAGCATTTT	TRBV28	TRBJ1-5	.	.
CASSPPVGGPTANTGELFF	TGTGCCAGCTCACCACCGGTGGGAGGGCCGACTGCGAACACCGGGGAGCTGTTTTTT	TRBV18	TRBJ2-2	.	TRBD2
CASSLVGKGEAFF	TGTGCCAGCAGCTTAGTTGGAAAGGGTGAAGCTTTCTTT	TRBV7-3	TRBJ1-1	.	.
CATTQARVDQPQHF	TGTGCCACTACCCAGGCCCGGGTCGACCAGCCCCAGCATTTT	TRBV6-5	TRBJ1-5	.	.
CASSLWGGNTGELFF	TGCGCCAGCAGCCTCTGGGGGGGTAACACCGGGGAGCTGTTTTTT	TRBV4-1	TRBJ2-2	.	TRBD2
CASSQDPASGGNEQFF	TGCGCCAGCAGCCAAGATCCGGCTAGCGGGGGTAATGAGCAGTTCTTC	TRBV4-3	TRBJ2-1	.	TRBD2
CASSQVTGGNTEAFF	TGTGCCAGCAGCCAAGTCACAGGAGGGAACACTGAAGCTTTCTTT	TRBV3-1/TRBV3-2	TRBJ1-1	.	.
CASSREQRYEQYF	TGTGCCAGCAGCCGGGAACAGCGGTACGAGCAGTACTTC	TRBV12-3/TRBV12-4	TRBJ2-7	.	.
CASSSFGAGNGYTF	TGTGCCAGCAGCTCCTTCGGGGCAGGGAATGGCTACACCTTC	TRBV5-4	TRBJ1-2	.	.